One sample yielded the 5 T cell receptor beta chains listed below, sequenced in a study of cytomegalovirus exposure and HLA in healthy donors. Assay: immunoSEQ multiplex PCR; the TCRdb copy retains only in-frame clones and omits some. The sample yields fewer than 400,000 clones, approximately 90% seen once. What was sequenced was PBMCs. The receptors were gathered from a woman between 18 and 29 years old in good health and CMV-seronegative.

This chain joins TRBV19 and TRBJ1-1; possible D gene TRBD1, 6 bases. Germline V gene data show CDR1 as LNHDA and CDR2 as SQIVND (reference sequence). V shed 5 bases and J shed 1 base, with 11 bases lying between them. This CDR3 region has 14 residues. The CDR3 DNA reads as TGTGCCAGTAGTGATATACAGGGGAACACTGAAGCTTTCTTT. Its translation: CASSDIQGNTEAFF. The whole variable domain, remainder taken from reference TRBV19 and TRBJ1-1, is DGGITQSPKYLFRKEGQNVTLSCEQNLNHDAMYWYRQDPGQGLRLIYYSQIVNDFQKGDIAEGYSVSREKKESFPLTVTSAQKNPTAFYLCASSDIQGNTEAFFGQGTRLTVV.

The chain joins TRBV9 to TRBJ1-4, with TRBD1 matching over 11 bases. CDR3 length equals 14 residues. The germline V gene encodes CDR1 SGDLS and CDR2 YYNGEE. V shed 4 bases, J shed 11 bases, and the junction held 7 bases outside the gene matches. CDR3 nucleotides: TGTGCCAGCAGCCCCTGGACAGGGGGCGCGAAACTGTTTTTT. Its protein is CASSPWTGGAKLFF.

The V and J genes are TRBV28 and TRBJ1-2; D is unresolved. The CDR3 spans 13 residues. The germline CDR1 and CDR2 sequences are MDHEN and SYDVKM. The V end lost 7 bases, the J end lost 3 bases, and 12 bases lay between the germline ends. The CDR3 bases are TGTGCCAGCATCGGAGGGATCGACTATGGCTACACCTTC. It codes for CASIGGIDYGYTF.

The V call is TRBV7-2, the J call TRBJ2-2; D is ambiguous. The CDR3 loop spans 12 amino acids. The V end was cut by 5 bases, the J end by 7 bases, with 8 bases between. Per germline, CDR1 SGHTA and CDR2 FQGNSA. CDR3 in amino acids: CASSPDVGELFF. The CDR3 DNA reads as TGTGCCAGCAGCCCAGATGTCGGGGAGCTGTTTTTT. The entire variable domain, with the rest obtained from reference TRBV7-2 and TRBJ2-2, is as follows: GAGVSQSPSNKVTEKGKDVELRCDPISGHTALYWYRQSLGQGLEFLIYFQGNSAPDKSGLPSDRFSAERTGGSVSTLTIQRTQQEDSAVYLCASSPDVGELFFGEGSRLTVL.

This chain joins TRBV27 and TRBJ2-7, with TRBD1 as a possible D gene (6 bases). The V and J ends lost 6 bases and 6 bases respectively, with 12 bases between them. This CDR3 region has 12 residues. Germline CDR1 reads MNHEY; CDR2 reads SMNVEV (reference sequence). This chain's CDR3 is CASRTGGFEQYF. CDR3 in DNA: TGTGCCAGCAGGACAGGTGGCTTCGAGCAGTACTTC.